This T cell receptor (beta chain) was sequenced in a study of blood T cell repertoires in COVID-19. Background on the study: Nucleic acid was either cDNA or gDNA, and it came from T cells, B-cell-depleted T cells, or PBMCs.

Some clones are missing from TCRdb's copy, which holds only in-frame ones; the method was immunoSEQ multiplex PCR. The sample contains around 190,000 clones, 86% of which appear only once. This CDR3 is built from 16 residues. Per germline, CDR1 SGHAT and CDR2 FQNNGV. V gave up 1 base and J gave up 1 base; unmatched junction bases: 5. Sample: PBMCs or T cells enriched from blood (not recorded which). This chain links TRBV11-2 with TRBJ2-3; 7 bases agree with TRBD2. This sequence originates from a woman aged 35 to 49 in a cohort exposed to, infected with or recovered from COVID-19 (not recorded which). CDR3 bases: TGTGCCAGCAGCTTAGCTGGGGCGGGGGGCACAGATACGCAGTATTTT. It specifies CASSLAGAGGTDTQYF.